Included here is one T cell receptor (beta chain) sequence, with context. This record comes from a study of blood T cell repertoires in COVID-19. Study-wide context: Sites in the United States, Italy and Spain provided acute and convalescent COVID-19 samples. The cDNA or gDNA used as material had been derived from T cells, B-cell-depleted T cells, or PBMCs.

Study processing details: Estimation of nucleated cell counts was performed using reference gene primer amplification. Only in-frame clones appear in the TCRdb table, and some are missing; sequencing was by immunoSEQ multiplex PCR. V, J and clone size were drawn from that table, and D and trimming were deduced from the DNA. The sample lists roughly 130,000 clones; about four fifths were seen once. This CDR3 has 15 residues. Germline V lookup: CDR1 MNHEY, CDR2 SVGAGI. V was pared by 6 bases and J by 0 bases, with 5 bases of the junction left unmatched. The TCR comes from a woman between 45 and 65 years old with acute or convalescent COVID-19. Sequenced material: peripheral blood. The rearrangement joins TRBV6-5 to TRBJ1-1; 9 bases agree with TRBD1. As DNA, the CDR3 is TGTGCCAGCAGCCAGGGACAGGGATTGAACACTGAAGCTTTCTTT. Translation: CASSQGQGLNTEAFF.